This TCR beta chain was documented in a study of shared clonotypes between healthy human individuals. The data were produced by immunoSEQ multiplex PCR, yet TCRdb's version contains in-frame clones alone and is incomplete. Here the sample spans 2.3 million or so clones, more than 80% being singletons. Germline V gene lookup returns CDR1 SGDLS and CDR2 YYNGEE. Trimming took 0 bases from V and 1 from J; bases not matched to a gene: 3. This CDR3 spans 16 amino acids. The chain uses TRBV9 and TRBJ2-3; 9 bases are shared with TRBD2. Sample: naive CD4+ T cells from PBMCs. Subset reported: CD45RA+ positively selected. This sequence was found in a man younger than 35 in good health. Some clones in this sample may be carry-over from other donors' samples. The CDR3 region has the DNA TGTGCCAGCAGCGTAGCTAGCGGGATCGGCACAGATACGCAGTATTTT. Protein: CASSVASGIGTDTQYF. Using reference TRBV9 and TRBJ2-3 for the parts outside the CDR3, the full variable domain is DSGVTQTPKHLITATGQRVTLRCSPRSGDLSVYWYQQSLDQGLQFLIQYYNGEERAKGNILERFSAQQFPDLHSELNLSSLELGDSALYFCASSVASGIGTDTQYFGPGTRLTVL.